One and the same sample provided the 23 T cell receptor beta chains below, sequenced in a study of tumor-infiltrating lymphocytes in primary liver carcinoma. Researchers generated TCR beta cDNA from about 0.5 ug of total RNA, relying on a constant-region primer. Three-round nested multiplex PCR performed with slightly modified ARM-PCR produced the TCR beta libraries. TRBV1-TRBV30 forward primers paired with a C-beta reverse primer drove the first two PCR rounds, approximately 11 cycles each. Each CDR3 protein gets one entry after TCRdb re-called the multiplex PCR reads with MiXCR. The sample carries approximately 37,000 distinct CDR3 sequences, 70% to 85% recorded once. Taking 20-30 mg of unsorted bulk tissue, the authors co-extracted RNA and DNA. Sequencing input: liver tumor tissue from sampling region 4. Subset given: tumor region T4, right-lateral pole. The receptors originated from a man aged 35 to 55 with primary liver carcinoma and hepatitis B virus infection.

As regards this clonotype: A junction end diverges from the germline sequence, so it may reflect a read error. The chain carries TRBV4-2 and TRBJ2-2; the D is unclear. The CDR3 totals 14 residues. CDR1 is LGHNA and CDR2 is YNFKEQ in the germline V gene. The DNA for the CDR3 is TGTGCCAGCGGCCAAGTGGGGAATACAGGGGAGCTGTTTTTT. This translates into CASGQVGNTGELFF.

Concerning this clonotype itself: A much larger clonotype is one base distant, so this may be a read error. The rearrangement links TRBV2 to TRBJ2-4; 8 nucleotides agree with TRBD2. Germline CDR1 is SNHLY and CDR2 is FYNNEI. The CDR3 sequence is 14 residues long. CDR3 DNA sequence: TGTGGCAGCAGTCAGACTAGCGCGAGTGACATTCAGTACTTC. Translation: CGSSQTSASDIQYF. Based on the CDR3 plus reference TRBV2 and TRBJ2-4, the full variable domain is EPEVTQTPSHQVTQMGQEVILRCVPISNHLYFYWYRQILGQKVEFLVSFYNNEISEKSEIFDDQFSVERPDGSNFTLKIRSTKLEDSAMYFCGSSQTSASDIQYFGAGTRLSVL.

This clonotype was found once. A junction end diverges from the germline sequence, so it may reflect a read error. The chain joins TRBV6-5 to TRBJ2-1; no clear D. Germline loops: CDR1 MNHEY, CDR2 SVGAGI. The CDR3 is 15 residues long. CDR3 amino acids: CASNPTCGFYNEQIF. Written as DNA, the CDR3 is TGTGCCAGCAACCCCACTTGTGGGTTCTACAATGAGCAGATCTTC.

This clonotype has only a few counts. CDR3 residues: CAWSAGLVGVSEQYF. The CDR3 nucleotides read TGTGCCTGGAGTGCAGGACTAGTGGGGGTTTCTGAGCAGTACTTC. V gene TRBV30 combines with J gene TRBJ2-7; 7 nucleotides align to TRBD2. V lost 1 base to trimming and J lost 7 bases; unmatched junction nucleotides: 13. The germline CDR1 and CDR2 sequences are GTSNPN and SVGIG (reference sequence). This CDR3 has 15 residues. Using reference TRBV30 and TRBJ2-7 for the parts outside the CDR3, the full variable domain is SQTIHQWPATLVQPVGSPLSLECTVEGTSNPNLYWYRQAAGRGLQLLFYSVGIGQISSEVPQNLSASRPQDRQFILSSKKLLLSDSGFYLCAWSAGLVGVSEQYFGPGTRLTVT.

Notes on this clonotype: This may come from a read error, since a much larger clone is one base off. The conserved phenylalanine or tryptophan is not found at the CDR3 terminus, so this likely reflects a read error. The DNA for the CDR3 is TGTGCCACCAGCAGACTCACAGGGTCTGGGGCCAACGTCCTGACTTCC. This sequence encodes CATSRLTGSGANVLTS. V and J are TRBV15 and TRBJ2-6, with D perhaps matching TRBD1 (6 bases). The CDR3 length is 16 residues. Germline V lookup: CDR1 LNHNV, CDR2 YYDKDF (reference sequence). V was cut by 2 bases and J by 1 base, with 9 bases left in between.

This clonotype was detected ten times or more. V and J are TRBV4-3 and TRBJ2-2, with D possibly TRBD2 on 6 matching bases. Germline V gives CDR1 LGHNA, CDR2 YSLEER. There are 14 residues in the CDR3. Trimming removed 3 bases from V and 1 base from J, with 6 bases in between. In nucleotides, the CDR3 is TGCGCCAGCAGCCAGGGACTGAACACCGGGGAGCTGTTTTTT. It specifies CASSQGLNTGELFF.

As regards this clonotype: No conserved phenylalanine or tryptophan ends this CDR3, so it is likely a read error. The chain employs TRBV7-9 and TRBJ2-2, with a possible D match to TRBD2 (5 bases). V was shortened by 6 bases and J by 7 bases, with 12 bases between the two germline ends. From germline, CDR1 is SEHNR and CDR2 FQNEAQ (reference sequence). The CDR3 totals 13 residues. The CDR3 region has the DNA TGTGCCAGCAGAATTAGCGTGGGCGGGGAGCTGTTTCTT. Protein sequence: CASRISVGGELFL.

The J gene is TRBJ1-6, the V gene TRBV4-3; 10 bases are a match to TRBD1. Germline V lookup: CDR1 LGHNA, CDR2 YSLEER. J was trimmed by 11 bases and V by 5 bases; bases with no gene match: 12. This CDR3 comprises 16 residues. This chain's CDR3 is CASSSWDRGRNPPLHF. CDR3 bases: TGCGCCAGCAGCTCGTGGGACAGGGGAAGGAACCCACCCCTCCACTTT.

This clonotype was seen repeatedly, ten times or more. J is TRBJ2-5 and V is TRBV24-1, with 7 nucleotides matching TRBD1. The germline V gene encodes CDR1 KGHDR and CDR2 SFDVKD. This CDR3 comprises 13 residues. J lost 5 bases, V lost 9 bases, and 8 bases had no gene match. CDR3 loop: CATSTGYLETQYF. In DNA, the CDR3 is TGTGCCACCTCGACAGGGTATCTCGAGACCCAGTACTTC.

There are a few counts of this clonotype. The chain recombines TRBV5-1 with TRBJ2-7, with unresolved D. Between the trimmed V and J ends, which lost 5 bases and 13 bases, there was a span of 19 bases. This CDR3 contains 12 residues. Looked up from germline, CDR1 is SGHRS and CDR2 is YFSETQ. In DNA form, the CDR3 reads TGCGCCAGCAGACATACCGACGACGTGCAATACTTC. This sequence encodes CASRHTDDVQYF.

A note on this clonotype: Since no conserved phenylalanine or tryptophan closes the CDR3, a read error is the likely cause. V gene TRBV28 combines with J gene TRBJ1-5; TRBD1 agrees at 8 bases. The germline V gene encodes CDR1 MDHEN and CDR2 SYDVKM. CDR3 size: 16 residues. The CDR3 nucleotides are TGTCCCAGCAGTACCGGTAGACAGGGGAGCAATCAGCCCCAGCATCTT. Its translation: CPSSTGRQGSNQPQHL.

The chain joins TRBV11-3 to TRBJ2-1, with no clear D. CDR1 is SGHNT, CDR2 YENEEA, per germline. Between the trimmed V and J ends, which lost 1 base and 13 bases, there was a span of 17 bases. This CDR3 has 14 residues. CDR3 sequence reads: CASSLGVSNKNQFF. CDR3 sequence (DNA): TGTGCCAGCAGCTTAGGGGTCAGCAACAAAAATCAGTTCTTC.

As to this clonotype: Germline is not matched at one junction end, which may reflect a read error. The CDR3 region has the DNA TGTGCCAACAGCCTAGGCAGCTCCTGCGAGCAGTGCTTC. Residues: CANSLGSSCEQCF. The rearrangement links TRBV7-9 to TRBJ2-7, with unresolved D. The germline V gene has CDR1 SEHNR and CDR2 FQNEAQ (reference sequence). CDR3 length equals 13 residues.

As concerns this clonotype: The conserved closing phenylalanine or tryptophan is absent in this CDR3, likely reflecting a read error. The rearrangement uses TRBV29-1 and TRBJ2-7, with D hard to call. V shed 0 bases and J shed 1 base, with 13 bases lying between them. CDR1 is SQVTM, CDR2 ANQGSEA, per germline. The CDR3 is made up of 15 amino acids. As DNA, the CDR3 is TGCAGCGTTGAAGATCCAGGATGGAGTTCCTACGAGCAGTACCTC. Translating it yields CSVEDPGWSSYEQYL.

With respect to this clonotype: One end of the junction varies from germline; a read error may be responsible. The CDR3 DNA follows: TGTGCCAGCAGCTCCAGGACAGGGGAGGATCAGTCCCAGCATTTT. This sequence encodes CASSSRTGEDQSQHF. V gene TRBV11-2 combines with J gene TRBJ1-5; TRBD1 agrees at 9 bases. This CDR3 is built from 15 residues. Germline assignment: CDR1 SGHAT and CDR2 FQNNGV.

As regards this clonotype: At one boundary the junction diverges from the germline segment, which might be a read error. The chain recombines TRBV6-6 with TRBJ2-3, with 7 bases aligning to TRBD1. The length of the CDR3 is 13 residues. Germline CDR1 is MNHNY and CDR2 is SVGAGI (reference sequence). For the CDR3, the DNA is TGTACCAGCAGTCCCAGGGGGATCGATACGCAGTATTTT. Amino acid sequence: CTSSPRGIDTQYF.

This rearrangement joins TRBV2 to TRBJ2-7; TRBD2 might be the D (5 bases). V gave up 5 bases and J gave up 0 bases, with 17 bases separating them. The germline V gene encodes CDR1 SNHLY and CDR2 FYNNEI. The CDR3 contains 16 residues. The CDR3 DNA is TGTGCCAGCAGTCCCCAGTCCGGGGTGGTCTCCTACGAGCAGTACTTC. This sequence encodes CASSPQSGVVSYEQYF.

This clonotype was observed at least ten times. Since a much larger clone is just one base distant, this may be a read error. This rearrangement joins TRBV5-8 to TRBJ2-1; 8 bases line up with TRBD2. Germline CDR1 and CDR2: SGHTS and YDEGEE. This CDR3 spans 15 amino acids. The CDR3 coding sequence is TGTACCAGCAGCTCCGGGACTAGAGGTGACAATGAGCAGTTCTTC. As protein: CTSSSGTRGDNEQFF.

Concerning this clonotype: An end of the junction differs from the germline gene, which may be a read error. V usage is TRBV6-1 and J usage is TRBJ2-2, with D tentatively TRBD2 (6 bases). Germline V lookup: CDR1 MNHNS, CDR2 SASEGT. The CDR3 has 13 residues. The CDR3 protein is CASGEADTGEVFF. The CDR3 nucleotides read TGTGCCAGCGGTGAAGCTGACACCGGGGAGGTGTTTTTT.

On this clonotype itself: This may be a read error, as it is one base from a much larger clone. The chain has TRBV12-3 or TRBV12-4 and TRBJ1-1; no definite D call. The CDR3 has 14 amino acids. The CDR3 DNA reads TGTCCCAGCAGCTCTTCCGATGCGAACACTGGAACTTTCTTT. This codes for CPSSSSDANTGTFF.

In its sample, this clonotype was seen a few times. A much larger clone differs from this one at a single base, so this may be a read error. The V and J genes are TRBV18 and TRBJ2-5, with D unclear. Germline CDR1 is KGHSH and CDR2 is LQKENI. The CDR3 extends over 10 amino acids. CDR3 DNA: TGTACCAGCTCACAAGAGACCCAGTACTTC. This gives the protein CTSSQETQYF.

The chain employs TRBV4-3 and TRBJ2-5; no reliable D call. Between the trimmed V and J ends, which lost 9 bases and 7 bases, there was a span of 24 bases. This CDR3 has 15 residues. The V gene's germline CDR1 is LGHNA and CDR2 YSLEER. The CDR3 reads CARGQAVRLTGTQYF. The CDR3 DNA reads TGCGCCAGAGGCCAAGCAGTCCGTTTGACTGGGACCCAGTACTTC.

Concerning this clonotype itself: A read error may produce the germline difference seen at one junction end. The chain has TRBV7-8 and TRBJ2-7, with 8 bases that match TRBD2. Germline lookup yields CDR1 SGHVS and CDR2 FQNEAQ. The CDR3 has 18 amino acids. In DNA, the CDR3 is TGTGCCAGCAGCCCTCGGACTAGCTGGAGTATGAGCTCCTACGAGCAATACTTC. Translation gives CASSPRTSWSMSSYEQYF.